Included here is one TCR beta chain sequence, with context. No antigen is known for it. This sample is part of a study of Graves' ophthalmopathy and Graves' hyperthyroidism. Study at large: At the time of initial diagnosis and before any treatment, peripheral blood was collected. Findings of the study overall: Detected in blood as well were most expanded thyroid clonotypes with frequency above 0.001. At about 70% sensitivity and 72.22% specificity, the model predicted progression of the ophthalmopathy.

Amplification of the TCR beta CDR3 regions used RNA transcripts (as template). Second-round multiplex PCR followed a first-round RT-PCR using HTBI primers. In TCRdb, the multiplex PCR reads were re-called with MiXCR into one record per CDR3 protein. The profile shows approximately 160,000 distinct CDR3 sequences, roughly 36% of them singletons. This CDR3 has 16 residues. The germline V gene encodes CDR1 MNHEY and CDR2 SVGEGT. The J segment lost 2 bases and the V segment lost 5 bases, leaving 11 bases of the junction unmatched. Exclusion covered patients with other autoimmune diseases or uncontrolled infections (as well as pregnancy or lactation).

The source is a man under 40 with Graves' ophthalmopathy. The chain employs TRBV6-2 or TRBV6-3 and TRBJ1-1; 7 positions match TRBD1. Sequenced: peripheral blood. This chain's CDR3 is CASSQTGDEYNTEAFF. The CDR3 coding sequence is TGTGCCAGCAGTCAAACAGGGGACGAGTATAACACTGAAGCTTTCTTT.